This T cell receptor (beta chain) comes out of a study of monozygotic twins with inflammatory bowel disease. TCRdb re-called the 5' RACE reads and gives one entry per CDR3 protein, without DNA. This table lists some 450,000 distinct CDR3 sequences. Turning to this clonotype: Its antigen is unknown.

Blood was collected, approximately 2.5 ml per donor. Study-level points and caveats: Variability may have been added to patient repertoires by differing immunosuppressive treatments.

The CDR3 spans 13 residues. The germline V gene has CDR1 DFQATT and CDR2 SNEGSKA (reference sequence). The sequencing sample was made of blood. This sequence originates from a human donor with ulcerative colitis or Crohn's disease, or a healthy co-twin of an affected twin (not recorded which). This sequence joins TRBV20-1 and TRBJ1-4; the TCRdb call, TRBD1, lacks DNA for checking. The CDR3 loop is CSAPGTGDEKLFF.